The next 24 T cell receptor beta chains were all read from a single sample in a study of cytomegalovirus exposure and HLA in healthy donors. Clones were read by immunoSEQ multiplex PCR, and TCRdb kept only the in-frame ones, dropping some. The sample records a few hundred thousand clones, 88% being singletons. The sequencing sample was made of PBMCs. The receptors derive from a man younger than 45 in good health and CMV-seronegative.

This clone was seen once. The chain combines TRBV19 with TRBJ1-2; weak D call: TRBD1 (6 bases). The CDR3 is made up of 14 amino acids. The germline V and J ends were trimmed by 2 bases and 4 bases, with 11 bases remaining between them. CDR1 and CDR2 (germline): LNHDA, SQIVND (reference sequence). This CDR3 reads CASSIQGIVYGYTF. In DNA, the CDR3 is TGTGCCAGTAGTATACAGGGGATCGTCTATGGCTACACCTTC.

This clone has only a few counts. V and J are TRBV18 and TRBJ2-7; 7 bases line up with TRBD2. With 2 bases clipped from V and 2 bases from J, the junction kept 6 bases outside the gene matches. The CDR3 sequence is 15 residues long. From germline, CDR1 is KGHSH and CDR2 LQKENI. The CDR3 protein is CASSPGTGGAYEQYF. CDR3 nucleotides: TGTGCCAGCTCACCAGGGACGGGGGGAGCCTACGAGCAGTACTTC.

The chain recombines TRBV7-9 with TRBJ1-5, with D possibly being TRBD1 (5 bases). CDR1 and CDR2 from the germline V gene are SEHNR and FQNEAQ (reference sequence). CDR3 size: 16 residues. V gave up 1 base and J gave up 4 bases, with 14 bases separating them. CDR3 in DNA: TGTGCCAGCAGCTTAGGGGGCCCGGGCGGTAATCAGCCCCAGCATTTT. This encodes CASSLGGPGGNQPQHF.

V usage is TRBV7-8 and J usage is TRBJ2-1, with 12 bases that match TRBD2. CDR1 is SGHVS and CDR2 is FQNEAQ in the germline V gene. The CDR3 sequence is 19 residues long. The junction had 26 bases not matched to a gene; V was cut back by 4 bases and J by 16 bases. DNA for the CDR3: TGTGCCAGCAGCTCCCTAGTGCCCCTTCCTAGCGGGGGGGCCGGGATTGGTTTCTTC. It translates to CASSSLVPLPSGGAGIGFF.

This chain uses TRBV7-9 with TRBJ1-1; TRBD1 matches at 8 bases. The V segment lost 0 bases and the J segment 14 bases; nucleotides outside the gene matches: 5. This CDR3 is built from 12 residues. From germline, CDR1 is SEHNR and CDR2 FQNEAQ (reference sequence). CDR3 protein: CASSLAGQGGFF. Here the CDR3 DNA reads TGTGCCAGCAGCTTAGCCGGACAGGGTGGGTTCTTT. The variable domain in full, completed from reference TRBV7-9 and TRBJ1-1, reads DTGVSQNPRHKITKRGQNVTFRCDPISEHNRLYWYRQTLGQGPEFLTYFQNEAQLEKSRLLSDRFSAERPKGSFSTLEIQRTEQGDSAMYLCASSLAGQGGFFGQGTRLTVV.

The rearrangement links TRBV15 to TRBJ1-2; D remains unclear. The V end was cut by 0 bases, the J end by 8 bases, with 16 bases between. The CDR3 totals 15 residues. Germline loops: CDR1 LNHNV, CDR2 YYDKDF (reference sequence). The CDR3: CATSRDLDTRTGYTF. Here the CDR3 DNA reads TGTGCCACCAGCAGAGATTTAGACACACGAACGGGCTACACCTTC.

This rearrangement joins TRBV29-1 to TRBJ1-3, with a tentative D call TRBD1 (6 bases). The germline V gene has CDR1 SQVTM and CDR2 ANQGSEA. There are 13 residues in the CDR3. V was pared by 4 bases and J by 4 bases, with 11 bases between. In nucleotides, the CDR3 is TGCAGCGTTGCCTCTGACAGGGGAAACACCATATATTTT. Protein: CSVASDRGNTIYF.

This clone was detected a few times. This chain joins TRBV4-1 and TRBJ2-5; TRBD1 might be the D (6 bases). Per germline, CDR1 MGHRA and CDR2 YSYEKL. V dropped 8 bases and J dropped 5 bases, with 15 bases sitting between them. The CDR3 loop spans 13 amino acids. CDR3 nucleotide sequence: TGCGCCAGCGGGGGCATGGTGTCCGAGACCCAGTACTTC. This encodes CASGGMVSETQYF.

The V and J genes are TRBV11-2 and TRBJ2-3; 8 nucleotides line up with TRBD2. V lost 0 bases, J lost 2 bases, and 7 bases stayed unmatched. Looked up from germline, CDR1 is SGHAT and CDR2 is FQNNGV. The CDR3 covers 17 residues. The CDR3 loop reads CASSLDGSGGDTDTQYF. The CDR3 DNA sequence: TGTGCCAGCAGCTTAGACGGTTCGGGGGGGGACACAGATACGCAGTATTTT.

The chain carries TRBV18 and TRBJ2-7, with D possibly being TRBD2 (7 bases). Trimming pared 2 bases from V and 3 bases from J, leaving 14 bases between. Germline V gives CDR1 KGHSH, CDR2 LQKENI. This CDR3 contains 15 residues. The CDR3: CASSPFGGLNYEQYF. The CDR3 DNA reads TGTGCCAGCTCACCATTCGGGGGGCTGAACTACGAGCAGTACTTC. Variable domain in full (rest from reference TRBV18 and TRBJ2-7): NAGVMQNPRHLVRRRGQEARLRCSPMKGHSHVYWYRQLPEEGLKFMVYLQKENIIDESGMPKERFSAEFPKEGPSILRIQQVVRGDSAAYFCASSPFGGLNYEQYFGPGTRLTVT.

The chain has TRBV5-5 and TRBJ2-7; 7 bases match TRBD1. Germline V CDR1 and CDR2: SGHKS, YYEKEE (reference sequence). CDR3 size: 14 residues. J lost 2 bases, V lost 0 bases, and 2 bases had no gene match. The CDR3 coding sequence is TGTGCCAGCAGCTTGGCACAGGGGCCCTACGAGCAGTACTTC. Its translation is CASSLAQGPYEQYF.

The chain employs TRBV7-8 and TRBJ2-5, with D possibly being TRBD1 (6 bases). V lost 2 bases, J lost 5 bases, and 12 bases lay in between. The CDR3 spans 14 residues. Germline CDR1 and CDR2: SGHVS and FQNEAQ. The CDR3 region is CASSLLAGVETQYF. DNA of the CDR3: TGTGCCAGCAGCTTACTAGCAGGGGTGGAGACCCAGTACTTC.

The rearrangement joins TRBV7-6 to TRBJ2-1; D is possibly TRBD1 (6 bases). The V end lost 4 bases, the J end lost 4 bases, and 14 bases lay between the germline ends. The CDR3 is 15 amino acids. Germline V gene sequence: CDR1 SGHVS, CDR2 FNYEAQ. CDR3 coding DNA: TGTGCCAGCAGCTCAGACAGGTCTATTTACAATGAGCAGTTCTTC. Encoded protein: CASSSDRSIYNEQFF.

The gene calls are TRBV5-6 and TRBJ1-1; possibly TRBD1 for D (5 bases). V was cut by 4 bases and J by 6 bases, with 13 bases left in between. The germline gives CDR1 SGHDT, CDR2 YYEEEE. The CDR3 runs 13 residues. This chain's CDR3 is CASSPRVGPEAFF. DNA for the CDR3: TGTGCCAGCAGCCCCAGGGTTGGGCCTGAAGCTTTCTTT. The full variable domain, its missing parts supplied by reference TRBV5-6 and TRBJ1-1, is DAGVTQSPTHLIKTRGQQVTLRCSPKSGHDTVSWYQQALGQGPQFIFQYYEEEERQRGNFPDRFSGHQFPNYSSELNVNALLLGDSALYLCASSPRVGPEAFFGQGTRLTVV.

As concerns this clone: One junction end does not reproduce the germline sequence, and a read error may be involved. V and J are TRBV10-3 and TRBJ1-6; D might be TRBD1 (5 bases). Germline V gives CDR1 ENHRY, CDR2 SYGVKD. This CDR3 comprises 15 residues. The CDR3 reads CASSEVQGYNSPLHF. CDR3 nucleotides: TGTGCCAGCAGTGAAGTGCAGGGATATAATTCACCCCTCCACTTT.

A remark on this clone: Other DNA sequences within the sample encode an identical CDR3. The chain uses TRBV7-9 and TRBJ1-5; D gene uncertain. The germline V and J ends were trimmed by 1 base and 3 bases, with 7 bases remaining between them. Germline V gene sequence: CDR1 SEHNR, CDR2 FQNEAQ (reference sequence). This CDR3 spans 14 amino acids. CDR3 sequence: CASSLGGLNQPQHF. DNA of the CDR3: TGTGCCAGCAGCTTAGGTGGGCTCAATCAGCCCCAGCATTTT.

This clone has just one count. The chain carries TRBV30 and TRBJ2-1; 11 nucleotides match TRBD2. The CDR3 has 15 residues. The trim removed 1 base at V and 9 bases at J, leaving 8 bases unmatched. Per germline, CDR1 GTSNPN and CDR2 SVGIG (reference sequence). CDR3 in amino acids: CAWSAFSGGVGEQFF. In nucleotides, the CDR3 is TGTGCCTGGAGTGCTTTTAGCGGGGGGGTCGGTGAGCAGTTCTTC. Full variable domain (missing parts from reference TRBV30 and TRBJ2-1): SQTIHQWPATLVQPVGSPLSLECTVEGTSNPNLYWYRQAAGRGLQLLFYSVGIGQISSEVPQNLSASRPQDRQFILSSKKLLLSDSGFYLCAWSAFSGGVGEQFFGPGTRLTVL.

The gene calls are TRBV27 and TRBJ1-1; possibly TRBD1 for D (6 bases). V dropped 4 bases and J dropped 4 bases, with 16 bases sitting between them. CDR1 is MNHEY and CDR2 is SMNVEV in the germline V gene (reference sequence). There are 15 residues in the CDR3. Here the CDR3 reads CASSSGGLAGTEAFF. The CDR3 DNA is TGTGCCAGCAGTTCCGGGGGGCTTGCGGGCACTGAAGCTTTCTTT.

The CDR3 DNA sequence: TGTGCCTGGACACCGGGAATTAACACCGGGGAGCTGTTTTTT. This translates into CAWTPGINTGELFF. This chain uses TRBV30 with TRBJ2-2; the D gene is possibly TRBD2 (5 bases). CDR3 length: 14 residues. Germline V CDR1 and CDR2: GTSNPN, SVGIG (reference sequence). Between the trimmed V and J ends, which lost 4 bases and 2 bases, there was a span of 11 bases.

The V gene is TRBV7-2, the J gene TRBJ1-6, with D perhaps TRBD1 (6 bases). CDR1 SGHTA and CDR2 FQGNSA come from the germline V gene. Trimming took 5 bases from V and 8 from J, leaving 10 bases between them. This CDR3 comprises 13 residues. In nucleotides, the CDR3 is TGTGCCAGCAGCGAGCAGGGGTATTCACCCCTCCACTTT. This encodes CASSEQGYSPLHF.

The chain is built from TRBV5-1 and TRBJ2-2; 8 positions agree with TRBD1. Germline loops: CDR1 SGHRS, CDR2 YFSETQ. There are 18 residues in the CDR3. V lost 0 bases, J lost 1 base, and 8 bases stayed unmatched. CDR3 region: CASSLGAGGQQNTGELFF. The CDR3 region has the DNA TGCGCCAGCAGCTTGGGTGCAGGGGGCCAACAGAACACCGGGGAGCTGTTTTTT.

CDR3 in amino acids: CASSFTGGVGEKLFF. DNA for the CDR3: TGTGCCAGCAGCTTTACAGGAGGGGTTGGTGAAAAACTGTTTTTT. The chain joins TRBV5-6 to TRBJ1-4, with D tentatively TRBD1 (5 bases). With 2 bases removed from V and 7 bases from J, the gap between germline ends came to 15 bases. CDR3 length: 15 amino acids. Germline CDR1 SGHDT, CDR2 YYEEEE.

This sequence joins TRBV5-5 and TRBJ2-7; D call uncertain. This CDR3 comprises 13 residues. The V gene's germline CDR1 is SGHKS and CDR2 YYEKEE (reference sequence). V was pared by 2 bases and J by 0 bases, with 6 bases between. CDR3 DNA sequence: TGTGCCAGCAGCTTTAGTGTCTCCTACGAGCAGTACTTC. As protein: CASSFSVSYEQYF.

V usage is TRBV7-2 and J usage is TRBJ2-7, with TRBD1 identical over 7 bases. CDR1 is SGHTA, CDR2 FQGNSA, per germline. This CDR3 spans 16 amino acids. After removal of 2 bases from V and 2 bases from J, the junction contained 9 bases not matched to a gene. This chain's CDR3 is CASSLRLGQRPYEQYF. In nucleotides, the CDR3 is TGTGCCAGCAGCTTAAGATTGGGACAGAGACCCTACGAGCAGTACTTC.